What follows are 22 T cell receptor beta chains derived from one specimen sequenced in a study of T cell changes during pregnancy in multiple sclerosis. The data were produced by immunoSEQ multiplex PCR, yet TCRdb's version contains in-frame clones alone and is incomplete. The repertoire holds 35,000 to 50,000 clones, with roughly nine tenths as singletons. Sequencing used CD4+ T cells from peripheral blood mononuclear cells, obtained in the third trimester of pregnancy. The source of these receptors is a female donor in good health, enrolled as a control in a pregnancy study.

This clone was found once. The chain couples TRBV6-6 to TRBJ2-7; 8 bases are shared with TRBD1. The CDR3 sequence is 15 residues long. V lost 2 bases and J lost 0; bases outside the gene matches: 3. CDR1 is MNHNY and CDR2 is SVGAGI in the germline V gene (reference sequence). CDR3 nucleotide sequence: TGTGCCAGCAGTTACCCGGGACAGGCCTCCTACGAGCAGTACTTC. The encoded protein is CASSYPGQASYEQYF.

The V and J genes are TRBV6-6 and TRBJ2-1; 8 nucleotides line up with TRBD1. V was pared by 3 bases and J by 7 bases, with 8 bases of the junction left unmatched. The CDR3 is made up of 15 amino acids. Germline assignment: CDR1 MNHNY and CDR2 SVGAGI (reference sequence). The CDR3 bases are TGTGCCAGCAGTTATACTCAGGGGGCCGTAAATGAGCAGTTCTTC. Protein product: CASSYTQGAVNEQFF.

The chain combines TRBV5-4 with TRBJ2-1; TRBD2 agrees at 10 bases. CDR3 length: 15 residues. The V gene end was trimmed by 0 bases and the J gene end by 11 bases; junction bases not matched to a gene: 8. The V gene's germline CDR1 is SGHNT and CDR2 YYREEE (reference sequence). In nucleotides, the CDR3 is TGTGCCAGCAGCTTGGATCTAGCGGGAGAGTGGCAGCAGTTCTTC. Translation gives CASSLDLAGEWQQFF.

This clone showed up just a few times. The J gene is TRBJ2-5, the V gene TRBV14, with 9 bases identical to TRBD1. CDR1 and CDR2 from the germline V gene are SGHDN and FVKESK. CDR3 length equals 14 residues. V trimming: 4 bases; J trimming: 5 bases; junction bases outside the gene matches: 5. The CDR3 spells CASSPTGQGETQYF. The CDR3 DNA reads as TGTGCCAGCAGCCCCACGGGACAGGGTGAGACCCAGTACTTC.

This chain joins TRBV4-2 and TRBJ2-3; D may be TRBD1 (5 bases). V was cut by 2 bases and J by 0 bases, with 15 bases left in between. Germline assignment: CDR1 LGHNA and CDR2 YNFKEQ. The CDR3 has 17 residues. This CDR3 reads CASSQTEGVSSTDTQYF. The CDR3 bases are TGTGCCAGCAGCCAAACCGAAGGGGTTAGTAGCACAGATACGCAGTATTTT.

V gene TRBV4-1 combines with J gene TRBJ1-1; 7 nucleotides match TRBD1. This CDR3 is built from 16 residues. Germline V gene data show CDR1 as MGHRA and CDR2 as YSYEKL. V shed 2 bases, J shed 3 bases, and the junction held 9 bases outside the gene matches. In DNA form, the CDR3 reads TGCGCCAGCAGCCAACCTCGCGCCGGACAGGACACTGAAGCTTTCTTT. This codes for CASSQPRAGQDTEAFF.

The rearrangement links TRBV11-3 to TRBJ2-1; D is possibly TRBD2 (5 bases). Germline CDR1 reads SGHNT; CDR2 reads YENEEA. The CDR3 is made up of 14 amino acids. The V end lost 4 bases, the J end lost 3 bases, and 10 bases lay between the germline ends. The CDR3 nucleotides are TGTGCCAGCAGCTCCACACGGGGCTACAATGAGCAGTTCTTC. Protein sequence: CASSSTRGYNEQFF.

V is TRBV27 and J is TRBJ2-5; 10 positions agree with TRBD2. Germline lookup yields CDR1 MNHEY and CDR2 SMNVEV (reference sequence). Germline trimming cut 6 bases from V and 2 bases from J; bases unmatched to any gene: 15. The CDR3 totals 18 residues. The CDR3 loop is CASSPGWSGGGLQETQYF. For the CDR3, the DNA is TGTGCCAGCAGCCCCGGTTGGAGCGGGGGGGGTCTGCAAGAGACCCAGTACTTC.

This chain uses TRBV29-1 with TRBJ1-5, with D possibly TRBD1 on 5 matching bases. Germline V gene lookup returns CDR1 SQVTM and CDR2 ANQGSEA. The CDR3 has 13 residues. With 4 bases removed from V and 6 bases from J, the gap between germline ends came to 13 bases. CDR3 sequence reads: CSVAPGFGQPQHF. CDR3 DNA sequence: TGCAGCGTTGCACCAGGGTTCGGTCAGCCCCAGCATTTT.

The chain employs TRBV28 and TRBJ2-1; TRBD2 aligns across 12 bases. CDR1 MDHEN and CDR2 SYDVKM come from the germline V gene. The V gene end was trimmed by 8 bases and the J gene end by 0 bases; junction bases not matched to a gene: 8. This CDR3 spans 17 amino acids. CDR3 sequence reads: CASAGLAGTRSYNEQFF. In nucleotides, the CDR3 is TGTGCCAGCGCCGGACTAGCGGGAACCCGCTCCTACAATGAGCAGTTCTTC.

The CDR3 nucleotides read TGCGCCAGCAGCGCCACCGGGACATTTAACACCCAAGCTTTCTTT. This encodes CASSATGTFNTQAFF. The rearrangement links TRBV5-1 to TRBJ1-1; possible D gene TRBD1, 6 bases. The length of the CDR3 is 15 residues. The V end was cut by 4 bases, the J end by 9 bases, with 22 bases between. Germline V gene sequence: CDR1 SGHRS, CDR2 YFSETQ. The full variable domain, its missing parts supplied by reference TRBV5-1 and TRBJ1-1, is KAGVTQTPRYLIKTRGQQVTLSCSPISGHRSVSWYQQTPGQGLQFLFEYFSETQRNKGNFPGRFSGRQFSNSRSEMNVSTLELGDSALYLCASSATGTFNTQAFFGQGTRLTVV.

The rearrangement joins TRBV11-3 to TRBJ2-7; TRBD2 is a possible D gene (6 bases). The V end was cut by 5 bases, the J end by 2 bases, with 13 bases between. Germline V CDR1 and CDR2: SGHNT, YENEEA. There are 14 residues in the CDR3. The CDR3 nucleotides read TGTGCCAGCAGCCCGGGGGTCGGAACCTACGAGCAGTACTTC. This sequence encodes CASSPGVGTYEQYF.

This clone turned up a few times. CDR3 bases: TGTGCCAGCAGTGAACTAGCGGGGGGGCAAGAGACCCAGTACTTC. Its translation is CASSELAGGQETQYF. The J gene is TRBJ2-5, the V gene TRBV6-1; TRBD2 agrees at 12 bases. The CDR3 extends over 15 amino acids. Germline V CDR1 and CDR2: MNHNS, SASEGT. J gave up 2 bases and V 2 bases, and 0 bases lay outside the gene matches.

The chain joins TRBV23-1 to TRBJ1-4; D unclear. TRBV23-1 is an open reading frame whose function is uncertain. The CDR3 loop spans 14 amino acids. The V end was cut by 4 bases, the J end by 5 bases, with 11 bases between. The CDR3 sequence: CASSRTHLNEKLFF. The CDR3 coding sequence is TGCGCCAGCAGTCGAACCCACTTAAATGAAAAACTGTTTTTT.

J is TRBJ2-7 and V is TRBV5-4, with 7 bases aligning to TRBD2. This CDR3 region has 14 residues. Trimming took 4 bases from V and 7 from J; bases not matched to a gene: 11. Germline V gives CDR1 SGHNT, CDR2 YYREEE (reference sequence). In DNA form, the CDR3 reads TGTGCCAGCAGCCGCCGGGACTATCAAACAGAGCAGTACTTC. Residues: CASSRRDYQTEQYF. The full variable domain, completed using reference TRBV5-4 and TRBJ2-7, is ETGVTQSPTHLIKTRGQQVTLRCSSQSGHNTVSWYQQALGQGPQFIFQYYREEENGRGNFPPRFSGLQFPNYSSELNVNALELDDSALYLCASSRRDYQTEQYFGPGTRLTVT.

V and J are TRBV19 and TRBJ1-1; D is possibly TRBD1 (5 bases). Trimming stripped 5 bases from V and 5 bases from J, with 24 bases between. The CDR3 spans 17 residues. CDR1 LNHDA and CDR2 SQIVND come from the germline V gene (reference sequence). CDR3 nucleotides: TGTGCCAGTAGTCCAGCAAGGGGTCTCCTTCTCATGACTGAAGCTTTCTTT. It translates to CASSPARGLLLMTEAFF.

The chain couples TRBV5-1 to TRBJ2-3, with D possibly TRBD1 on 6 matching bases. The CDR3 is 17 amino acids. Trimming cost V 3 bases and J 5 bases, with 22 bases left between them. Germline V gene sequence: CDR1 SGHRS, CDR2 YFSETQ. As DNA, the CDR3 is TGCGCCAGCAGCTCGCTCCGACAGGACGGGCCCGTAGATACGCAGTATTTT. Translating gives CASSSLRQDGPVDTQYF. Filled out from reference TRBV5-1 and TRBJ2-3, the complete variable domain reads KAGVTQTPRYLIKTRGQQVTLSCSPISGHRSVSWYQQTPGQGLQFLFEYFSETQRNKGNFPGRFSGRQFSNSRSEMNVSTLELGDSALYLCASSSLRQDGPVDTQYFGPGTRLTVL.

The rearrangement uses TRBV5-1 and TRBJ2-2; D not resolved. Trimming took off 4 bases at V and 3 bases at J, with 4 bases between the two ends. The CDR3 is 12 amino acids. Germline assignment: CDR1 SGHRS and CDR2 YFSETQ. CDR3 bases: TGCGCCAGCAGCCCTTACACCGGGGAGCTGTTTTTT. As protein: CASSPYTGELFF.

The chain links TRBV5-1 to TRBJ2-2; perhaps TRBD1 as D (6 bases). CDR1 and CDR2 (germline): SGHRS, YFSETQ. The CDR3 extends over 16 amino acids. Trimming took 4 bases from V and 0 from J, leaving 13 bases between them. DNA for the CDR3: TGCGCCAGCAGCCAAAGGGGGATCCCGAACACCGGGGAGCTGTTTTTT. Its protein is CASSQRGIPNTGELFF.

CDR3: CASTQLASTGELFF. The DNA of the CDR3 is TGTGCCAGCACCCAACTAGCGTCCACCGGGGAGCTGTTTTTT. The chain has TRBV7-2 and TRBJ2-2, with 7 bases identical to TRBD2. The CDR3 spans 14 residues. Trimming at V came to 7 bases and at J to 4 bases, leaving 6 bases not matched to a gene. The germline V gene has CDR1 SGHTA and CDR2 FQGNSA.

This chain joins TRBV19 and TRBJ1-1; 7 positions match TRBD1. In germline, CDR1 is LNHDA, CDR2 SQIVND (reference sequence). The CDR3 length is 17 residues. V was pared by 10 bases and J by 1 base, with 18 bases of the junction left unmatched. This CDR3 reads CAIKPRRGTGANTEAFF. The DNA of the CDR3 is TGTGCCATCAAACCTCGACGCGGTACAGGGGCGAACACTGAAGCTTTCTTT.

This clone has more than one count but fewer than ten. The J gene is TRBJ2-5, the V gene TRBV9; 15 bases align to TRBD2. V trimming: 3 bases; J trimming: 2 bases; junction bases outside the gene matches: 5. The CDR3 length is 17 residues. CDR1 and CDR2 (germline): SGDLS, YYNGEE. Written as DNA, the CDR3 is TGTGCCAGCAGCGCCGGGACTAGCGGGGGGAGACAAGAGACCCAGTACTTC. Protein sequence: CASSAGTSGGRQETQYF.